The 10 T cell receptor beta chains listed next were all sequenced from one sample in a study of CD8+ T cells in alopecia areata. Extracted RNA was reverse transcribed, and the resulting cDNA served as sequencing template. Assay: immunoSEQ multiplex PCR; the TCRdb copy retains only in-frame clones and omits some. Seen here are 130,000 to 150,000 clones, around 87% observed once, and the top ten hold roughly 15%. This specimen was CD8+ T cells sorted from blood, taken at week 0. The receptors come from a human donor with alopecia areata.

This chain joins TRBV6-5 and TRBJ2-3; 13 bases map to TRBD2. There are 15 residues in the CDR3. The V gene end was trimmed by 5 bases and the J gene end by 3 bases; junction bases not matched to a gene: 2. In germline, CDR1 is MNHEY, CDR2 SVGAGI. The DNA for the CDR3 is TGTGCCAGCAGTACTAGCGGGGGGGCGACAGATACGCAGTATTTT. Residues: CASSTSGGATDTQYF.

The chain combines TRBV12-5 with TRBJ1-1, with 8 nucleotides matching TRBD1. This CDR3 comprises 14 residues. Per germline, CDR1 LGHNT and CDR2 FRNRAP. The V and J ends lost 5 bases and 7 bases, in that order; junction bases with no gene match: 9. The DNA of the CDR3 is TGTGCTAGTGGTGCCGGACAGGGAGCAGTTGAAGCTTTCTTT. Amino acid sequence: CASGAGQGAVEAFF.

This clone came up a few times. The genes are TRBV6-1 and TRBJ1-5, with TRBD1 as a possible D gene (5 bases). V lost 3 bases, J lost 2 bases, and 14 bases lay in between. CDR3 length equals 16 residues. The germline CDR1 and CDR2 sequences are MNHNS and SASEGT. DNA for the CDR3: TGTGCCAGCAGTGATCAGGCGGGAGGGGGCAATCAGCCCCAGCATTTT. Translation gives CASSDQAGGGNQPQHF.

The chain has TRBV4-1 and TRBJ2-7; TRBD2 aligns across 9 bases. Germline CDR1 and CDR2: MGHRA and YSYEKL. The CDR3 consists of 15 residues. V was pared by 1 base and J by 5 bases, with 6 bases of the junction left unmatched. The CDR3 DNA sequence: TGCGCCAGCAGCCAAGCGGCGGGAGGGCCCCACGAGCAGTACTTC. This gives the protein CASSQAAGGPHEQYF.

Only a few counts were recorded for this clone. The chain joins TRBV29-1 to TRBJ2-1; unclear D gene. In germline, CDR1 is SQVTM, CDR2 ANQGSEA. Trimming shortened V by 3 bases and J by 0 bases, and 9 bases separated the two germline ends. The CDR3 runs 14 residues. This CDR3 reads CSVEAASSYNEQFF. DNA of the CDR3: TGCAGCGTTGAGGCCGCTAGCTCCTACAATGAGCAGTTCTTC.

The chain is built from TRBV27 and TRBJ2-7, with 8 bases lining up with TRBD1. This CDR3 has 15 residues. Germline V gene sequence: CDR1 MNHEY, CDR2 SMNVEV (reference sequence). Trimming took 2 bases from V and 2 from J; bases not matched to a gene: 5. CDR3 sequence (DNA): TGTGCCAGCAGTTTAGTGAGACAGGGGACCTACGAGCAGTACTTC. Translated: CASSLVRQGTYEQYF.

J is TRBJ2-4 and V is TRBV29-1, with 10 bases aligning to TRBD1. J gave up 9 bases and V 0 bases, and 8 bases lay outside the gene matches. Germline-derived CDR1 and CDR2 are SQVTM and ANQGSEA. The length of the CDR3 is 15 residues. In nucleotides, the CDR3 is TGCAGCGTTGAAGATCTGGGGGACAGGGGTGTCATTCAGTACTTC. Its translation: CSVEDLGDRGVIQYF.

Details on this clone: A junction end diverges from the germline sequence, so it may reflect a read error. The rearrangement uses TRBV7-9 and TRBJ2-7, with TRBD1 matching over 7 bases. The CDR3 is made up of 17 amino acids. Per germline, CDR1 SEHNR and CDR2 FQNEAQ (reference sequence). Written as DNA, the CDR3 is TGTGCCAGCAGCTCAGACCGCTCCGGGACAGCGGCCTACGGGCAGTACTTC. Translated, it gives CASSSDRSGTAAYGQYF.

This chain connects TRBV2 to TRBJ2-7; D not certain. The germline gives CDR1 SNHLY, CDR2 FYNNEI. The CDR3 has 14 amino acids. Deletions cut 5 bases from V and 3 bases from J, with 14 bases between. The CDR3 bases are TGTGCCAGCAGTTTGGACCGTGCCTACTACGAGCAGTACTTC. Translation gives CASSLDRAYYEQYF. Drawing the rest from reference TRBV2 and TRBJ2-7, the complete variable domain is EPEVTQTPSHQVTQMGQEVILRCVPISNHLYFYWYRQILGQKVEFLVSFYNNEISEKSEIFDDQFSVERPDGSNFTLKIRSTKLEDSAMYFCASSLDRAYYEQYFGPGTRLTVT.

The chain links TRBV6-6 to TRBJ2-1; a weak D match, TRBD2 (5 bases). This CDR3 is 12 amino acids long. Trimming left V 6 bases short and J 9 bases short, with 12 bases between. CDR1 and CDR2 (germline): MNHNY, SVGAGI (reference sequence). This CDR3 is CASSPTLVEQFF. The DNA for the CDR3 is TGTGCCAGCAGCCCGACACTAGTTGAGCAGTTCTTC.